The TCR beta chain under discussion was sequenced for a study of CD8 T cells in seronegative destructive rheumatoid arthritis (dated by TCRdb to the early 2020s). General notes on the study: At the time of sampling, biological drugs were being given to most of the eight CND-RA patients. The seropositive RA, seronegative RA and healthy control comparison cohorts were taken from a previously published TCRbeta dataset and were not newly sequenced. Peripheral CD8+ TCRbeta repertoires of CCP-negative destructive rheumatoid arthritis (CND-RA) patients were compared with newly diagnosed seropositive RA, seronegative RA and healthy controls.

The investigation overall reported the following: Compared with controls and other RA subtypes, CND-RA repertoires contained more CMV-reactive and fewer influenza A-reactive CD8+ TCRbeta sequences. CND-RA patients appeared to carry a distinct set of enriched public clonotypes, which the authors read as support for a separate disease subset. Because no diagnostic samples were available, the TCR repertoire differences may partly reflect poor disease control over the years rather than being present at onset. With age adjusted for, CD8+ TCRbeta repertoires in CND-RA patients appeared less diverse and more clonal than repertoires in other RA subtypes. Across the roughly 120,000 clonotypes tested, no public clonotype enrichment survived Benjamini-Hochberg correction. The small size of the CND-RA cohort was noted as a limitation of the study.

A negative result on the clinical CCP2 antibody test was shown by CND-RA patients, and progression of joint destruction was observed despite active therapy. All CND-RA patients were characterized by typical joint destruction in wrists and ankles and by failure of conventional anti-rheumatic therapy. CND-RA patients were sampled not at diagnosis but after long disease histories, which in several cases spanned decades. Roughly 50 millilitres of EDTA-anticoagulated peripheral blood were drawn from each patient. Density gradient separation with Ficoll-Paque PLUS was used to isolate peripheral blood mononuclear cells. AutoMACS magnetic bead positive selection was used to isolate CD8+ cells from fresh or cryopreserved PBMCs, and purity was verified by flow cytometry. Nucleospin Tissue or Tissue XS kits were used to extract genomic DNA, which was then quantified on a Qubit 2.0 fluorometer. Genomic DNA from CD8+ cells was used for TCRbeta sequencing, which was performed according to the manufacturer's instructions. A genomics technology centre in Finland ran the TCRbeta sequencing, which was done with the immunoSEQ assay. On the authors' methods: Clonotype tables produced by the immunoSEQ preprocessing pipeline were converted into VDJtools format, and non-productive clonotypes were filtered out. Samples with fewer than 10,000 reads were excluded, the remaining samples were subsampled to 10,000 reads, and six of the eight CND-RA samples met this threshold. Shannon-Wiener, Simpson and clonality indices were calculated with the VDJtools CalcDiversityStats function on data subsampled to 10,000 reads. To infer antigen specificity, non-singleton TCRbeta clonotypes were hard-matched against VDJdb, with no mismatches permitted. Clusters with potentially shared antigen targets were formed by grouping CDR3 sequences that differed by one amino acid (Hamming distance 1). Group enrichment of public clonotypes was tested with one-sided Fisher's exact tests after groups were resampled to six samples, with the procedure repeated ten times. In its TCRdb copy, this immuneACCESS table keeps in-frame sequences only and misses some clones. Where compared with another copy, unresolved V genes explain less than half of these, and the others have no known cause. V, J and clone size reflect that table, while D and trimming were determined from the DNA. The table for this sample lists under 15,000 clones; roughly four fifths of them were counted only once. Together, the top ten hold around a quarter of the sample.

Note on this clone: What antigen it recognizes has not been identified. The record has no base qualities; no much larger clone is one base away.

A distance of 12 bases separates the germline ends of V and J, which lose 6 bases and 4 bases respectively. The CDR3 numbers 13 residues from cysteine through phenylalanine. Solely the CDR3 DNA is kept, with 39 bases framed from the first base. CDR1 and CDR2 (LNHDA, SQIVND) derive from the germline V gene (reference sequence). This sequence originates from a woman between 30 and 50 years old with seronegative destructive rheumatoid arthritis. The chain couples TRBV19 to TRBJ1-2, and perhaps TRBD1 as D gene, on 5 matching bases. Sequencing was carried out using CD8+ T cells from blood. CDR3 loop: CASSPDGGYGYTF. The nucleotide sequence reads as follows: TGTGCCAGTAGCCCGGACGGGGGCTATGGCTACACCTTC.